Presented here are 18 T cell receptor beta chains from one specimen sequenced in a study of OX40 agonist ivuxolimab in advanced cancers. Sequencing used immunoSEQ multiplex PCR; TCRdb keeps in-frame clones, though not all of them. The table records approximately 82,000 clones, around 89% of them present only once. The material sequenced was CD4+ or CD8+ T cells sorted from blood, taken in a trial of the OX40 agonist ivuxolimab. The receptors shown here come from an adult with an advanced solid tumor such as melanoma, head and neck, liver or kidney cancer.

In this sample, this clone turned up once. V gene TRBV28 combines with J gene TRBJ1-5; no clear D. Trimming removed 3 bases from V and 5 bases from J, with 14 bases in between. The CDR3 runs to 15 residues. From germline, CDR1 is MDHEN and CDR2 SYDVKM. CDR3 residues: CASSFRQRLYQPQHF. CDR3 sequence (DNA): TGTGCCAGCAGTTTTCGGCAGAGGTTGTATCAGCCCCAGCATTTT.

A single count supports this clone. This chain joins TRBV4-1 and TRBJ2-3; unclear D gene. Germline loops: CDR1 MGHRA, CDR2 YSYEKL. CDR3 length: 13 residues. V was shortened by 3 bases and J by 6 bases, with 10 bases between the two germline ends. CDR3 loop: CASSQAQQDTQYF. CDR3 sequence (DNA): TGCGCCAGCAGCCAGGCCCAACAGGATACGCAGTATTTT.

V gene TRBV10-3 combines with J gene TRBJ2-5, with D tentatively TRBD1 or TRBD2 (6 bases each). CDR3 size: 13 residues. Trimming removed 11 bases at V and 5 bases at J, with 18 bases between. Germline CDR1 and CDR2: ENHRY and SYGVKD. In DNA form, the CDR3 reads TGTGCCTCAAGGGGGGTTTCCGGGGAGACCCAGTACTTC. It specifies CASRGVSGETQYF.

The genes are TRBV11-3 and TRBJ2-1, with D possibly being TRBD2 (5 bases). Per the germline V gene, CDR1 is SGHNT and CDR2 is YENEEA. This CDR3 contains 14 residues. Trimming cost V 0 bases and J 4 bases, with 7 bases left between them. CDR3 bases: TGTGCCAGCAGCTTAGATTCGGGGTACAATGAGCAGTTCTTC. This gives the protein CASSLDSGYNEQFF.

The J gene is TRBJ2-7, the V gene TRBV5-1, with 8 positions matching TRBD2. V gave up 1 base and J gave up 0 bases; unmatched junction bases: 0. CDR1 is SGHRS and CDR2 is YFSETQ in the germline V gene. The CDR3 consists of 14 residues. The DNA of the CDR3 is TGCGCCAGCAGCTTGACTAGCGGCTCCTACGAGCAGTACTTC. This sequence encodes CASSLTSGSYEQYF.

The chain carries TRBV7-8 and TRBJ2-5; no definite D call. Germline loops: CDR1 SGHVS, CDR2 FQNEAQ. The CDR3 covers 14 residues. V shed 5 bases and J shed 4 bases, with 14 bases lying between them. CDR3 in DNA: TGTGCCAGCAGCAATTTATTCCAAAGAGAGACCCAGTACTTC. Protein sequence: CASSNLFQRETQYF.

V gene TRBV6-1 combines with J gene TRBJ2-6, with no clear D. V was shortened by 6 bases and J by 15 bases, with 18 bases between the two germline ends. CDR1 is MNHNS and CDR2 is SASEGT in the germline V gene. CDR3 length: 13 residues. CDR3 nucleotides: TGTGCCAGCAGCACTCCCCGGGCAAGAGGCCTGACTTTC. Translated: CASSTPRARGLTF.

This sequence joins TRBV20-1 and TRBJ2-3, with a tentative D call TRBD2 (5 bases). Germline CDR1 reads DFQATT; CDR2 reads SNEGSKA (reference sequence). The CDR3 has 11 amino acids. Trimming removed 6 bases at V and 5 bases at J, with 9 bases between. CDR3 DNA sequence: TGCAGTGCCAAGGGAGTAGATACGCAGTATTTT. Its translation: CSAKGVDTQYF.

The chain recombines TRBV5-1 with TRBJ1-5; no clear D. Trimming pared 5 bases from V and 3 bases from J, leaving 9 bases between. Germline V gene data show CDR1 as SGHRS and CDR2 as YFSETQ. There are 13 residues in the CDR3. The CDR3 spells CASRGSDNQPQHF. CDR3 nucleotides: TGCGCCAGCAGGGGAAGTGACAATCAGCCCCAGCATTTT.

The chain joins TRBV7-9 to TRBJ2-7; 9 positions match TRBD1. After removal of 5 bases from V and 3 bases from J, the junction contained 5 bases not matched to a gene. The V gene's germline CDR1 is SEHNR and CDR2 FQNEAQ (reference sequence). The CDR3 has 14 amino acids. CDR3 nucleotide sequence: TGTGCCAGCAGCCCGGGACAGGGAATCTACGAGCAGTACTTC. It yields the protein CASSPGQGIYEQYF.

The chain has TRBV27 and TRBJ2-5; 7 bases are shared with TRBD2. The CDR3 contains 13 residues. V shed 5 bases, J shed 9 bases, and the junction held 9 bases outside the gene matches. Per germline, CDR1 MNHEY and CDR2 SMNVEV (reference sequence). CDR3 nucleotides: TGTGCCAGCAGTCCTCTGGACCGGGGGGCCCAGTACTTC. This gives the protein CASSPLDRGAQYF.

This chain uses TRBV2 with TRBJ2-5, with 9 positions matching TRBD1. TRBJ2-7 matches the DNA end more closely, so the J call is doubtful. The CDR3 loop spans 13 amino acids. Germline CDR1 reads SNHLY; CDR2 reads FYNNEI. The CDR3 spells CASSWDRDYEQYF. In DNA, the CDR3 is TGTGCCAGCAGTTGGGACAGGGACTACGAGCAGTACTTC.

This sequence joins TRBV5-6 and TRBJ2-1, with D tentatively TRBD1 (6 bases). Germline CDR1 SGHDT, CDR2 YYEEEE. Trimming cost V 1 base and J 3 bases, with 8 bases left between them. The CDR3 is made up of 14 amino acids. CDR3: CASSLLGGYNEQFF. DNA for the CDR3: TGTGCCAGCAGCTTGTTAGGGGGCTACAATGAGCAGTTCTTC.

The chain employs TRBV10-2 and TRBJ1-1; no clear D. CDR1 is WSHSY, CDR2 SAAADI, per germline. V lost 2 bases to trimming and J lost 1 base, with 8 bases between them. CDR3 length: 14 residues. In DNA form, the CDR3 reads TGCGCCAGCAGTGAGAGGATGGCGAACACTGAAGCTTTCTTT. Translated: CASSERMANTEAFF.

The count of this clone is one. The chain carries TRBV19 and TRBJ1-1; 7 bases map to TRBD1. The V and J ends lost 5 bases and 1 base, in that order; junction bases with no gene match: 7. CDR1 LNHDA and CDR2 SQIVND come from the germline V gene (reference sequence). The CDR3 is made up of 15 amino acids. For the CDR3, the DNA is TGTGCCAGTAGTGCTTGGGACAGCTGGAACACTGAAGCTTTCTTT. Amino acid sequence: CASSAWDSWNTEAFF.

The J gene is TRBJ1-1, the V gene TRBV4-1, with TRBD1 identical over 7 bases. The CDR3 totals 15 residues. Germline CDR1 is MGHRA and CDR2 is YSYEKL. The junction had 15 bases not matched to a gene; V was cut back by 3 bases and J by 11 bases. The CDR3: CASSHPSEGRGQAFF. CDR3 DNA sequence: TGCGCCAGCAGCCACCCCTCAGAGGGTAGGGGGCAGGCTTTCTTT.

CDR3 sequence (DNA): TGTGCCAGCAGCTCCAGGGGGTCTGGGGCCAACGTCCTGACTTTC. It codes for CASSSRGSGANVLTF. V gene TRBV7-9 combines with J gene TRBJ2-6; the match to TRBD1 covers 7 bases. This CDR3 region has 15 residues. Trimming cost V 4 bases and J 1 base; bases outside gene matches: 1. The germline V gene encodes CDR1 SEHNR and CDR2 FQNEAQ (reference sequence).

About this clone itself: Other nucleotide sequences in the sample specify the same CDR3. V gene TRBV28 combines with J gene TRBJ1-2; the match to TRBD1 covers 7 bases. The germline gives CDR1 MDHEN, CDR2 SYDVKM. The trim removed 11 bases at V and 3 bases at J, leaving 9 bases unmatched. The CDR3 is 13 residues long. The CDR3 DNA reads TGTGCCTCCTCGTCCGGGACAGACTATGGCTACACCTTC. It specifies CASSSGTDYGYTF.